The next 11 T cell receptor beta chains were all read from a single sample in a study of blood T cell repertoires in COVID-19. Method: immunoSEQ multiplex PCR; TCRdb's copy keeps in-frame clones and lacks some. The repertoire has 200,000 to 250,000 clones, about 90% of them found once; the top ten carry over 0.65%. Sequencing was done on a sample of peripheral blood. These receptor sequences come from a man aged 25-40 years with COVID-19, enrolled during active disease.

The V gene is TRBV6-5, the J gene TRBJ2-5; D possibly corresponds to TRBD2 (6 bases). The CDR3 extends over 15 amino acids. Germline V gives CDR1 MNHEY, CDR2 SVGAGI. V lost 0 bases to trimming and J lost 4 bases, with 12 bases between them. CDR3 sequence: CASSYSQGGIETQYF. DNA for the CDR3: TGTGCCAGCAGTTACTCGCAGGGAGGTATAGAGACCCAGTACTTC.

This chain uses TRBV25-1 with TRBJ1-5, with TRBD1 as a possible D gene (5 bases). Germline-derived CDR1 and CDR2 are MGHDK and SYGVNS. The length of the CDR3 is 15 residues. The V end was cut by 3 bases, the J end by 5 bases, with 14 bases between. CDR3 amino acids: CASSDLRVSDQPQHF. CDR3 DNA sequence: TGTGCCAGCAGTGACCTCAGGGTCTCCGATCAGCCCCAGCATTTT.

V gene TRBV5-1 combines with J gene TRBJ1-2; weak D call: TRBD1 (5 bases). This CDR3 spans 15 amino acids. Germline V lookup: CDR1 SGHRS, CDR2 YFSETQ. V dropped 5 bases and J dropped 0 bases, with 14 bases sitting between them. CDR3: CASRSLRDPNYGYTF. CDR3 coding DNA: TGCGCCAGCAGATCGCTCAGGGATCCTAACTATGGCTACACCTTC.

The chain uses TRBV5-1 and TRBJ1-1; a weak D match, TRBD1 (6 bases). The CDR3 has 13 residues. V shed 5 bases and J shed 1 base, with 9 bases lying between them. From germline, CDR1 is SGHRS and CDR2 YFSETQ. CDR3 bases: TGCGCCAGCAGTTGGGGGCAGAACACTGAAGCTTTCTTT. The encoded protein is CASSWGQNTEAFF. Supplemented by reference TRBV5-1 and TRBJ1-1, the full variable domain reads KAGVTQTPRYLIKTRGQQVTLSCSPISGHRSVSWYQQTPGQGLQFLFEYFSETQRNKGNFPGRFSGRQFSNSRSEMNVSTLELGDSALYLCASSWGQNTEAFFGQGTRLTVV.

The CDR3 is CASSETRGTGGNNSPLHF. CDR3 nucleotide sequence: TGTGCCAGCAGTGAAACCCGCGGGACAGGGGGGAATAATTCACCCCTCCACTTT. The genes are TRBV25-1 and TRBJ1-6; 11 positions match TRBD1. The CDR3 contains 18 residues. Germline assignment: CDR1 MGHDK and CDR2 SYGVNS. Germline trimming cut 2 bases from V and 5 bases from J; bases unmatched to any gene: 8. Looking up the rest from reference TRBV25-1 and TRBJ1-6 gives the full variable domain: EADIYQTPRYLVIGTGKKITLECSQTMGHDKMYWYQQDPGMELHLIHYSYGVNSTEKGDLSSESTVSRIRTEHFPLTLESARPSHTSQYLCASSETRGTGGNNSPLHFGNGTRLTVT.

The V and J genes are TRBV9 and TRBJ1-2, with 8 nucleotides matching TRBD1. Germline-derived CDR1 and CDR2 are SGDLS and YYNGEE. The CDR3 runs 16 residues. Trimming cost V 0 bases and J 1 base; bases outside gene matches: 5. The CDR3 protein is CASSVATGAINYGYTF. The CDR3 DNA reads TGTGCCAGCAGCGTAGCGACAGGGGCGATTAACTATGGCTACACCTTC.

The J gene is TRBJ1-4, the V gene TRBV6-6; 9 bases line up with TRBD1. The CDR3 runs 15 residues. Germline CDR1 MNHNY, CDR2 SVGAGI (reference sequence). The junction had 5 bases not matched to a gene; V was cut back by 5 bases and J by 4 bases. CDR3 sequence (DNA): TGTGCCAGCAGTCGAGGGACAGGGTATAATGAAAAACTGTTTTTT. Amino acids: CASSRGTGYNEKLFF.

The V gene is TRBV30, the J gene TRBJ1-2; D perhaps matches TRBD1 (6 bases). Germline CDR1 is GTSNPN and CDR2 is SVGIG (reference sequence). This CDR3 is built from 11 residues. Trimming cost V 4 bases and J 8 bases, with 11 bases left between them. The CDR3 loop is CAWTYRDGYTF. The DNA for the CDR3 is TGTGCCTGGACATACAGGGACGGCTACACCTTC.

This sequence joins TRBV6-1 and TRBJ1-1; no definite D call. Deletions cut 2 bases from V and 1 base from J, with 8 bases between. Germline assignment: CDR1 MNHNS and CDR2 SASEGT. The CDR3 runs 14 residues. This CDR3 is CASSEPGRNTEAFF. In DNA, the CDR3 is TGTGCCAGCAGTGAACCAGGTAGGAACACTGAAGCTTTCTTT.

V and J are TRBV6-1 and TRBJ2-7, with D perhaps matching TRBD1 (6 bases). CDR1 and CDR2 (germline): MNHNS, SASEGT. The germline V and J ends were trimmed by 2 bases and 9 bases, with 20 bases remaining between them. The CDR3 is made up of 15 amino acids. CDR3 nucleotide sequence: TGTGCCAGCAGTGAACTCCCGGACAGAGCTACGAGGCAGTACTTC. Translated, it gives CASSELPDRATRQYF.

This rearrangement joins TRBV5-4 to TRBJ2-6; 7 bases line up with TRBD1. The CDR3 runs to 16 residues. Germline-derived CDR1 and CDR2 are SGHNT and YYREEE (reference sequence). V trimming: 0 bases; J trimming: 2 bases; junction bases outside the gene matches: 2. CDR3 protein: CASSLDQGAGANVLTF. The CDR3 DNA reads TGTGCCAGCAGCTTGGATCAGGGGGCTGGGGCCAACGTCCTGACTTTC.